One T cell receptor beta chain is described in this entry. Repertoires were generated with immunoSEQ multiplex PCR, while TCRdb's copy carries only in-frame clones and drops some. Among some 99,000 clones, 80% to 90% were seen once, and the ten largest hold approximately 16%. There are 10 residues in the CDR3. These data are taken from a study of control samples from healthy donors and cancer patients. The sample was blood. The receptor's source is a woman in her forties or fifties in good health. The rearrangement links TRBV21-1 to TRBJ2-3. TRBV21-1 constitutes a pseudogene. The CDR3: CASKTDTQYF. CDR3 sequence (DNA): TGTGCCAGCAAGACAGATACGCAGTATTTT.